The 13 T cell receptor beta chains listed next were all sequenced from one sample in a study of T-cell memory formation after mild COVID-19. Using its own MiXCR run on the 5' RACE reads, TCRdb lists one record per CDR3 protein. The table lists roughly 260,000 distinct CDR3 sequences, roughly 17% of them singletons. Sequencing was done on a sample of PBMCs or a T cell subset sorted from them (not recorded which). All receptors derive from a man aged 18 to 29 who had mild COVID-19 (a few samples of this study predate the infection). Cell type and time point are not known.

Only a few counts were recorded for this clonotype. The chain is built from TRBV20-1 and TRBJ2-1; 9 bases fit TRBD1. CDR1 DFQATT and CDR2 SNEGSKA come from the germline V gene (reference sequence). The CDR3 is 15 residues long. The junction had 9 bases not matched to a gene; V was cut back by 3 bases and J by 6 bases. CDR3 loop: CSASPHQTGGNEQFF. The DNA for the CDR3 is TGCAGTGCTAGTCCCCACCAGACAGGGGGCAATGAGCAGTTCTTC.

The rearrangement joins TRBV7-9 to TRBJ1-5, with D possibly being TRBD1 (5 bases). Trimming took off 6 bases at V and 4 bases at J, with 7 bases between the two ends. The germline gives CDR1 SEHNR, CDR2 FQNEAQ (reference sequence). The CDR3 length is 12 residues. The CDR3 DNA sequence: TGTGCCAGCAGTCCAGGGAATCAGCCCCAGCATTTT. This gives the protein CASSPGNQPQHF.

The V and J genes are TRBV18 and TRBJ1-5, with TRBD1 matching 9 bases. Trimming removed 3 bases from V and 5 bases from J; junction bases left unmatched: 5. The germline V gene encodes CDR1 KGHSH and CDR2 LQKENI. The CDR3 totals 15 residues. CDR3 sequence (DNA): TGTGCCAGCTCACCGGAGACAGGGGGTGATCAGCCCCAGCATTTT. Its protein product is CASSPETGGDQPQHF. The whole variable domain, filled in from reference TRBV18 and TRBJ1-5, reads NAGVMQNPRHLVRRRGQEARLRCSPMKGHSHVYWYRQLPEEGLKFMVYLQKENIIDESGMPKERFSAEFPKEGPSILRIQQVVRGDSAAYFCASSPETGGDQPQHFGDGTRLSIL.

This clonotype has at least ten counts. The chain uses TRBV7-9 and TRBJ1-1, with a tentative D call TRBD1 (6 bases). The CDR3 length is 12 residues. Germline loops: CDR1 SEHNR, CDR2 FQNEAQ (reference sequence). V was cut by 6 bases and J by 3 bases, with 8 bases left in between. The CDR3 nucleotides read TGTGCCAGCAGTTGGACAGACACTGAAGCTTTCTTT. Its protein is CASSWTDTEAFF.

This clonotype occurred many times. The chain has TRBV7-6 and TRBJ2-3; D might be TRBD2 (7 bases). Trimming cost V 0 bases and J 14 bases, with 12 bases left between them. The CDR3 spans 12 residues. The germline V gene has CDR1 SGHVS and CDR2 FNYEAQ. The CDR3: CASSLAGGPLYF. The CDR3 DNA is TGTGCCAGCAGCTTAGCGGGGGGGCCCCTGTATTTT.

The rearrangement links TRBV7-2 to TRBJ1-1; D ambiguous. CDR3 size: 13 residues. Germline CDR1 SGHTA, CDR2 FQGNSA. V was clipped by 6 bases and J by 2 bases, with 10 bases between them. CDR3 region: CASSLGSNTEAFF. The DNA for the CDR3 is TGTGCCAGCAGTCTAGGGTCCAACACTGAAGCTTTCTTT.

The V call is TRBV29-1, the J call TRBJ2-3; possible D gene TRBD2, 6 bases. Per the germline V gene, CDR1 is SQVTM and CDR2 is ANQGSEA. The CDR3 totals 14 residues. Deletions cut 5 bases from V and 2 bases from J, with 14 bases between. The CDR3 here is CSVYKWDSTDTQYF. As DNA, the CDR3 is TGCAGCGTTTACAAATGGGACTCCACAGATACGCAGTATTTT.

This chain connects TRBV7-2 to TRBJ1-2; D unresolved. Germline CDR1 SGHTA, CDR2 FQGNSA. Deletions cut 5 bases from V and 4 bases from J, with 17 bases between. CDR3 length: 15 amino acids. CDR3 coding DNA: TGTGCCAGCAGCATAACCCGGAACGGTGTCTATGGCTACACCTTC. It specifies CASSITRNGVYGYTF.

The rearrangement links TRBV7-3 to TRBJ2-7; 8 bases match TRBD1. This CDR3 comprises 15 residues. The junction had 5 bases not matched to a gene; V was cut back by 3 bases and J by 1 base. Germline assignment: CDR1 SGHTA and CDR2 FQGTGA. The CDR3 DNA is TGTGCCAGCAGCTTTGGGCAGGGGGCTTCCTACGAGCAGTACTTC. The encoded protein is CASSFGQGASYEQYF.

V is TRBV4-2 and J is TRBJ2-2; D tentatively fits TRBD1 or TRBD2 (5 bases each). Germline CDR1 LGHNA, CDR2 YNFKEQ. The V end lost 0 bases, the J end lost 0 bases, and 14 bases lay between the germline ends. The length of the CDR3 is 18 residues. The CDR3 reads CASSQEPDRGANTGELFF. DNA for the CDR3: TGTGCCAGCAGCCAAGAACCTGACCGGGGCGCGAACACCGGGGAGCTGTTTTTT.

This clonotype has more than one count but fewer than ten. The chain employs TRBV4-1 and TRBJ1-2; D possibly corresponds to TRBD1 (6 bases). The CDR3 runs to 17 residues. V was trimmed by 2 bases and J by 4 bases, leaving 20 bases between them. Germline CDR1 MGHRA, CDR2 YSYEKL. This CDR3 reads CASSQPYPSQGIYGYTF. The CDR3 DNA sequence: TGCGCCAGCAGCCAACCATACCCATCTCAGGGGATCTATGGCTACACCTTC.

This clonotype was seen only a few times. The chain links TRBV6-5 to TRBJ2-3, with D maybe TRBD1 (5 bases). The CDR3 is 14 residues long. CDR1 is MNHEY, CDR2 SVGAGI, per germline. Trimming pared 0 bases from V and 4 bases from J, leaving 8 bases between. The CDR3 reads CASSYSDRSDTQYF. The DNA of the CDR3 is TGTGCCAGCAGTTACTCCGACAGATCAGATACGCAGTATTTT.

This clonotype was found a few times. In nucleotides, the CDR3 is TGTGCCAGCTCACCTCCTGGACTAGCGGGGGATTGGCAGTTCTTC. Translating gives CASSPPGLAGDWQFF. V usage is TRBV18 and J usage is TRBJ2-1; TRBD2 matches 13 bases. CDR1 is KGHSH and CDR2 is LQKENI in the germline V gene. The CDR3 totals 15 residues. V trimming: 3 bases; J trimming: 12 bases; junction bases outside the gene matches: 8.